A single sample is the source of the 9 T cell receptor beta chains below, sequenced in a study of T cells expressing NK-cell markers. Following a re-call of the 5' RACE reads, TCRdb has one entry per CDR3 protein and lacks DNA. The ten most abundant clones cover 0.39% of a sample with about 260,000 distinct CDR3 sequences. Material: blood T cells: a sorted CD56 or NKG2C T cell subset, CD4+ or CD8+ T cells, or bulk PBMC T cells (not recorded which). The receptors originated from a man aged 18 to 30 in good health.

The chain has TRBV20-1 and TRBJ2-2; the TCRdb D gene call, TRBD1, has no DNA to confirm it. The CDR3 has 13 amino acids. The germline V gene has CDR1 DFQATT and CDR2 SNEGSKA (reference sequence). This CDR3 is CSAVGKGIGELFF.

CDR3 amino acids: CASSQDVGRPQHF. V and J are TRBV4-2 and TRBJ1-5. In germline, CDR1 is LGHNA, CDR2 YNFKEQ. This CDR3 region has 13 residues.

This rearrangement joins TRBV10-3 to TRBJ2-6; no DNA is available, so the TRBD1 call from TCRdb remains unchecked. The germline V gene has CDR1 ENHRY and CDR2 SYGVKD. The CDR3 runs to 18 residues. Here the CDR3 reads CAISEFTGLVSGANVLTF.

V usage is TRBV25-1 and J usage is TRBJ2-7; without DNA, the TCRdb call of TRBD1 cannot be checked. CDR1 is MGHDK and CDR2 is SYGVNS in the germline V gene. This CDR3 is 16 amino acids long. The chain's CDR3 is CASSPQGRWLSYEQYF.

The V and J genes are TRBV24-1 and TRBJ2-1; the D call of TRBD2 rests on TCRdb alone, since no DNA is present to check it. This CDR3 spans 17 amino acids. Germline-derived CDR1 and CDR2 are KGHDR and SFDVKD. The CDR3 sequence: CATSVAGGTSGYNEQFF.

This sequence joins TRBV7-9 and TRBJ2-3. There are 16 residues in the CDR3. Germline CDR1 is SEHNR and CDR2 is FQNEAQ (reference sequence). CDR3 in amino acids: CASSLAAGWGTDTQYF.

The chain recombines TRBV20-1 with TRBJ1-3. The germline V gene has CDR1 DFQATT and CDR2 SNEGSKA (reference sequence). This CDR3 region has 12 residues. The CDR3: CSARELLNTIYF.

This chain links TRBV9 with TRBJ2-1; checking the TCRdb D call of TRBD2 is not possible without DNA. There are 15 residues in the CDR3. Germline V gene lookup returns CDR1 SGDLS and CDR2 YYNGEE. This CDR3 is CASSLRGDGNYEQFF.

The chain employs TRBV12-3 or TRBV12-4 and TRBJ2-1. This CDR3 contains 13 residues. CDR3: CASSYVQVHEQFF.